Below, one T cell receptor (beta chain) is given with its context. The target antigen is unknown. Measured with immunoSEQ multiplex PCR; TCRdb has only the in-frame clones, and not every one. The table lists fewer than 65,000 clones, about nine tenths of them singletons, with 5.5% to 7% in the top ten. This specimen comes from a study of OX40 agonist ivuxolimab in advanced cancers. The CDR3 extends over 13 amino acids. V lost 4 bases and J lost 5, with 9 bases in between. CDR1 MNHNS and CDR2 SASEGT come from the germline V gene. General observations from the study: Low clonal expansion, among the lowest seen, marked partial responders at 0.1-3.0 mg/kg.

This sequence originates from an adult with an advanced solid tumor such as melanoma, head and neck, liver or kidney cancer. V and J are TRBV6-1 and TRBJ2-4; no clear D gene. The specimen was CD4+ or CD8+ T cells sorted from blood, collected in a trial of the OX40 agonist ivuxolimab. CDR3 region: CASSGDLQNIQYF. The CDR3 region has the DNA TGTGCCAGCAGTGGAGACCTACAAAACATTCAGTACTTC.